These 25 T cell receptor beta chains were sequenced from one sample in a study of PD-L1 blockade in urothelial cancer. Only in-frame clones appear in the TCRdb table, and some are missing; sequencing was by immunoSEQ multiplex PCR. The sample includes more than 90,000 clones, 85% to 95% of them seen just once. As to time point: peripheral blood 6 weeks after treatment start. The sample here was PBMCs, taken around atezolizumab (anti-PD-L1) treatment. The receptor source for this set is a man in his sixties with urothelial cancer.

This clone was observed a handful of times. Other DNA sequences from this sample encode an identical CDR3 as well. V is TRBV9 and J is TRBJ1-6; D is unclear. This CDR3 is 13 amino acids long. The V and J ends lost 0 bases and 10 bases respectively, with 8 bases between them. CDR1 and CDR2 (germline): SGDLS, YYNGEE. The CDR3 loop reads CASSVGGNSPLHF. CDR3 DNA sequence: TGTGCCAGCAGCGTAGGAGGCAACTCACCCCTCCACTTT.

V usage is TRBV5-6 and J usage is TRBJ1-2; possible D gene TRBD1, 5 bases. CDR1 and CDR2 from the germline V gene are SGHDT and YYEEEE. The CDR3 runs to 15 residues. Trimming stripped 3 bases from V and 5 bases from J, with 17 bases between. CDR3 amino acids: CASSYRTRIGYGYTF. The CDR3 DNA sequence: TGTGCCAGCAGCTATCGGACACGGATAGGGTATGGCTACACCTTC. The whole variable domain, remainder taken from reference TRBV5-6 and TRBJ1-2, is DAGVTQSPTHLIKTRGQQVTLRCSPKSGHDTVSWYQQALGQGPQFIFQYYEEEERQRGNFPDRFSGHQFPNYSSELNVNALLLGDSALYLCASSYRTRIGYGYTFGSGTRLTVV.

The chain couples TRBV5-1 to TRBJ2-7; 9 bases agree with TRBD2. The germline CDR1 and CDR2 sequences are SGHRS and YFSETQ. V was pared by 1 base and J by 0 bases, with 11 bases of the junction left unmatched. The CDR3 sequence is 18 residues long. The CDR3, as DNA: TGCGCCAGCAGCTTGTCTAGCGGGGCGGGGGGAACCTCCTACGAGCAGTACTTC. Translation gives CASSLSSGAGGTSYEQYF.

The rearrangement uses TRBV30 and TRBJ2-1, with 9 bases matching TRBD1. The CDR3 is made up of 12 amino acids. CDR1 and CDR2 (germline): GTSNPN, SVGIG (reference sequence). The J segment lost 9 bases and the V segment lost 8 bases, leaving 8 bases of the junction unmatched. CDR3 sequence: CAAYRGHGEQFF. The CDR3 bases are TGTGCCGCATACAGGGGGCACGGTGAGCAGTTCTTC.

V and J are TRBV5-1 and TRBJ1-1, with 7 bases aligning to TRBD1. The CDR3 is 15 amino acids. Germline CDR1 SGHRS, CDR2 YFSETQ. The J segment lost 1 base and the V segment lost 0 bases, leaving 3 bases of the junction unmatched. The DNA of the CDR3 is TGCGCCAGCAGCTTGGGGACAGGAGCGAACACTGAAGCTTTCTTT. This codes for CASSLGTGANTEAFF.

A remark on this clone: The sample holds other DNA sequences that translate to the same CDR3. The rearrangement links TRBV4-3 to TRBJ2-5; D not certain. V lost 1 base, J lost 1 base, and 4 bases lay in between. CDR1 LGHNA and CDR2 YSLEER come from the germline V gene. This CDR3 region has 13 residues. The CDR3 protein is CASSQAPQETQYF. The CDR3 nucleotides read TGCGCCAGCAGCCAAGCTCCCCAAGAGACCCAGTACTTC.

J is TRBJ2-1 and V is TRBV29-1, with a weak D call TRBD2 (6 bases). This CDR3 region has 12 residues. Germline assignment: CDR1 SQVTM and CDR2 ANQGSEA. The V end lost 4 bases, the J end lost 2 bases, and 6 bases lay between the germline ends. The CDR3 sequence is CSVVAAYNEQFF. The CDR3 DNA reads as TGCAGCGTTGTAGCGGCCTACAATGAGCAGTTCTTC.

The chain employs TRBV11-1 and TRBJ2-6; TRBD1 aligns across 8 bases. Trimming took 5 bases from V and 4 from J; bases not matched to a gene: 4. The CDR3 consists of 15 residues. Germline lookup yields CDR1 SGHAT and CDR2 FQDESV (reference sequence). The CDR3 nucleotides are TGTGCCAGCAGCGATCAGGGGGCAGGGGCCAACGTCCTGACTTTC. Translated, it gives CASSDQGAGANVLTF.

The chain employs TRBV7-9 and TRBJ2-5; 8 bases fit TRBD2. The CDR3 is 14 amino acids. V trimming: 1 base; J trimming: 5 bases; junction bases outside the gene matches: 3. The germline V gene has CDR1 SEHNR and CDR2 FQNEAQ (reference sequence). In DNA form, the CDR3 reads TGTGCCAGCAGCTTAGGAGGCGGGGGGGAGACCCAGTACTTC. Its translation is CASSLGGGGETQYF.

The chain carries TRBV7-3 and TRBJ2-7; 8 bases agree with TRBD2. The ends lost 2 bases at V and 6 bases at J; junction bases unmatched: 6. Germline V gives CDR1 SGHTA, CDR2 FQGTGA. CDR3 length: 14 residues. The CDR3 is CASSLFPSGSEQYF. The CDR3 region has the DNA TGTGCCAGCAGCTTATTCCCTAGCGGGTCCGAGCAGTACTTC.

The chain carries TRBV21-1 and TRBJ1-4. TRBV21-1 is a pseudogene segment. This CDR3 is 17 amino acids long. The CDR3 DNA is TGTGCCAGCAGCAAAGATATAAGGGGCGGGAAGGATGAAAAACTGTTTTTT. Translated, it gives CASSKDIRGGKDEKLFF.

The rearrangement uses TRBV5-1 and TRBJ2-2; the match to TRBD1 covers 10 bases. The CDR3 spans 15 residues. In germline, CDR1 is SGHRS, CDR2 YFSETQ. The V and J ends lost 3 bases and 3 bases, in that order; junction bases with no gene match: 2. The CDR3 nucleotides are TGCGCCAGCAGCTCCGGGACAGGGGACACCGGGGAGCTGTTTTTT. This translates into CASSSGTGDTGELFF. Combining the CDR3 with reference TRBV5-1 and TRBJ2-2 gives the whole variable domain KAGVTQTPRYLIKTRGQQVTLSCSPISGHRSVSWYQQTPGQGLQFLFEYFSETQRNKGNFPGRFSGRQFSNSRSEMNVSTLELGDSALYLCASSSGTGDTGELFFGEGSRLTVL.

This clone was found once. This sequence joins TRBV6-6 and TRBJ2-1; 11 bases are a match to TRBD2. The CDR3 covers 15 residues. V dropped 5 bases and J dropped 2; count of bases not matched to a gene: 2. Looked up from germline, CDR1 is MNHNY and CDR2 is SVGAGI (reference sequence). The CDR3 DNA follows: TGTGCCAGCAGTCAACTAGCGGGGGCCTACAATGAGCAGTTCTTC. Translation: CASSQLAGAYNEQFF.

The chain joins TRBV7-2 to TRBJ1-1; TRBD1 matches at 7 bases. CDR1 and CDR2 from the germline V gene are SGHTA and FQGNSA. This CDR3 contains 14 residues. Losses at the gene ends were 5 bases for V and 3 bases for J; bases not matched to a gene: 6. CDR3 nucleotide sequence: TGTGCCAGCAGCCAGAACAGGGGTTACACTGAAGCTTTCTTT. Its translation: CASSQNRGYTEAFF.

This chain connects TRBV10-3 to TRBJ1-1; D call uncertain. This CDR3 comprises 13 residues. The V end was cut by 7 bases, the J end by 1 base, with 10 bases between. The germline V gene encodes CDR1 ENHRY and CDR2 SYGVKD. The CDR3 protein is CAIMGSPNTEAFF. As DNA, the CDR3 is TGTGCCATCATGGGCAGCCCGAACACTGAAGCTTTCTTT.

This chain joins TRBV5-1 and TRBJ1-6; 7 bases align to TRBD1. The CDR3 runs 14 residues. V shed 4 bases and J 8 bases; nucleotides not matched to a gene: 6. Germline V gene sequence: CDR1 SGHRS, CDR2 YFSETQ. Here the CDR3 DNA reads TGCGCCAGCAGCCAAGGGACAGCCTATTCACCCCTCCACTTT. Protein sequence: CASSQGTAYSPLHF. Full variable domain (remainder filled in from reference TRBV5-1 and TRBJ1-6): KAGVTQTPRYLIKTRGQQVTLSCSPISGHRSVSWYQQTPGQGLQFLFEYFSETQRNKGNFPGRFSGRQFSNSRSEMNVSTLELGDSALYLCASSQGTAYSPLHFGNGTRLTVT.

The chain combines TRBV18 with TRBJ1-2; D is undetermined. The CDR3 is 11 amino acids. The germline V gene has CDR1 KGHSH and CDR2 LQKENI. The V end lost 3 bases, the J end lost 5 bases, and 4 bases lay between the germline ends. Here the CDR3 DNA reads TGTGCCAGCTCACCCTCGTATGGCTACACCTTC. Protein product: CASSPSYGYTF.

This clone appeared once. The V and J genes are TRBV28 and TRBJ1-4; TRBD1 aligns across 8 bases. J lost 0 bases, V lost 6 bases, and 6 bases had no gene match. The CDR3 spans 16 residues. Germline V gene sequence: CDR1 MDHEN, CDR2 SYDVKM. Written as DNA, the CDR3 is TGTGCCAGCAGGTGGACAGGGACGGCAACTAATGAAAAACTGTTTTTT. Its protein is CASRWTGTATNEKLFF.

V usage is TRBV5-6 and J usage is TRBJ1-3; possibly TRBD1 for D (6 bases). CDR1 is SGHDT and CDR2 is YYEEEE in the germline V gene. The CDR3 is 15 amino acids. The V and J ends lost 1 base and 3 bases respectively, with 11 bases between them. The CDR3 DNA follows: TGTGCCAGCAGCTTGTACAGGGTGTTTGGAAACACCATATATTTT. It translates to CASSLYRVFGNTIYF.

J is TRBJ2-3 and V is TRBV29-1; TRBD2 agrees at 10 bases. CDR1 and CDR2 (germline): SQVTM, ANQGSEA. CDR3 length equals 16 residues. V dropped 6 bases and J dropped 4; count of bases not matched to a gene: 13. In DNA, the CDR3 is TGCAGCGTAGAGCGGGGGGGCCTATATTTTTCAGATACGCAGTATTTT. It is translated as CSVERGGLYFSDTQYF.

The chain links TRBV18 to TRBJ1-1; 8 bases fit TRBD1. The CDR3 spans 16 residues. V trimming: 3 bases; J trimming: 4 bases; junction bases outside the gene matches: 10. From germline, CDR1 is KGHSH and CDR2 LQKENI. The CDR3 protein is CASSPSNPTGATEAFF. CDR3 nucleotide sequence: TGTGCCAGCTCACCTTCAAATCCGACAGGGGCCACTGAAGCTTTCTTT.

The rearrangement links TRBV7-2 to TRBJ1-3; D call uncertain. Germline assignment: CDR1 SGHTA and CDR2 FQGNSA. This CDR3 comprises 15 residues. With 5 bases removed from V and 1 base from J, the gap between germline ends came to 12 bases. In DNA, the CDR3 is TGTGCCAGCAGCCCCGAGGTCCTTTCTGGAAACACCATATATTTT. Translation gives CASSPEVLSGNTIYF.

The chain employs TRBV2 and TRBJ2-7, with 13 bases matching TRBD2. V trimming: 6 bases; J trimming: 6 bases; junction bases outside the gene matches: 11. There are 16 residues in the CDR3. Germline CDR1 is SNHLY and CDR2 is FYNNEI. In DNA, the CDR3 is TGTGCCAGCAGGAATACTAGCGGGGGGGTGTGGGGCGAGCAGTACTTC. It yields the protein CASRNTSGGVWGEQYF.

The chain has TRBV27 and TRBJ2-5, with TRBD2 matching 9 bases. Germline V gene sequence: CDR1 MNHEY, CDR2 SMNVEV (reference sequence). The trim removed 6 bases at V and 5 bases at J, leaving 1 base unmatched. There are 12 residues in the CDR3. CDR3: CASSAGGETQYF. The CDR3, as DNA: TGTGCCAGCAGCGCGGGGGGGGAGACCCAGTACTTC.

This clone was found once. The chain recombines TRBV4-1 with TRBJ2-5; 10 bases map to TRBD2. Germline V gene lookup returns CDR1 MGHRA and CDR2 YSYEKL. CDR3 length equals 16 residues. J was trimmed by 3 bases and V by 1 base; bases with no gene match: 5. The CDR3 coding sequence is TGCGCCAGCAGCCAAGCTGAAGCGGGGGGGGAAGAGACCCAGTACTTC. It translates to CASSQAEAGGEETQYF.